The 4 T cell receptor beta chains below come from one sample, sequenced in a study of blood T cell repertoires in COVID-19. The protocol was immunoSEQ multiplex PCR, while the TCRdb copy is restricted to in-frame clones and leaves out a portion. The sample has around 200,000 clones; 85% to 90% are singletons. The specimen was PBMCs or T cells enriched from blood (not recorded which). The receptors stem from a man younger than 45 who had recovered from COVID-19.

The chain combines TRBV7-8 with TRBJ2-7; TRBD1 is a possible D gene (6 bases). Trimming left V 3 bases short and J 2 bases short, with 8 bases between. The CDR3 has 13 amino acids. Germline V gene sequence: CDR1 SGHVS, CDR2 FQNEAQ. Here the CDR3 reads CASSFRTAYEQYF. In DNA form, the CDR3 reads TGTGCCAGCAGCTTCAGGACAGCCTACGAGCAGTACTTC. The full variable domain, in which reference TRBV7-8 and TRBJ2-7 provide the parts outside the CDR3, is GAGVSQSPRYKVAKRGQDVALRCDPISGHVSLFWYQQALGQGPEFLTYFQNEAQLDKSGLPSDRFFAERPEGSVSTLKIQRTQQEDSAVYLCASSFRTAYEQYFGPGTRLTVT.

The CDR3 sequence is CASTILQGVGQPQHF. The CDR3 region has the DNA TGTGCCAGCACAATTCTTCAGGGGGTGGGTCAGCCCCAGCATTTT. V gene TRBV2 combines with J gene TRBJ1-5; 7 nucleotides align to TRBD1. Trimming removed 7 bases from V and 6 bases from J; junction bases left unmatched: 12. Germline V gene data show CDR1 as SNHLY and CDR2 as FYNNEI. This CDR3 spans 15 amino acids.

The genes are TRBV11-3 and TRBJ1-1; TRBD1 matches 8 bases. CDR3 size: 15 residues. Germline lookup yields CDR1 SGHNT and CDR2 YENEEA. V shed 0 bases, J shed 6 bases, and the junction held 6 bases outside the gene matches. In DNA form, the CDR3 reads TGTGCCAGCAGCTTAGATCAGGGGGCTTTCTCTGAAGCTTTCTTT. This sequence encodes CASSLDQGAFSEAFF.

The chain carries TRBV15 and TRBJ1-4; 8 nucleotides align to TRBD1. V was clipped by 3 bases and J by 5 bases; unmatched bases: 5. Per germline, CDR1 LNHNV and CDR2 YYDKDF (reference sequence). CDR3 length: 15 amino acids. CDR3 bases: TGTGCCACCAGCAGGGACAGGGCCCTAAATGAAAAACTGTTTTTT. Amino acids: CATSRDRALNEKLFF.